Listed here are 9 T cell receptor beta chains from one sample, sequenced in a study of blood T cell repertoires in COVID-19. TCRdb's table, derived via immunoSEQ multiplex PCR, lists solely in-frame clones and lacks some. The sample lists about 130,000 clones; approximately 81% were seen once. Material for sequencing was peripheral blood. The receptors come from a woman in her 30s who had recovered from COVID-19.

The sample holds a few counts of this clone. CDR3: CASSLYGGGYGYTF. CDR3 DNA sequence: TGTGCCAGCAGCTTATATGGGGGCGGCTATGGCTACACCTTC. This chain joins TRBV7-9 and TRBJ1-2; D perhaps matches TRBD1 (6 bases). The germline V gene encodes CDR1 SEHNR and CDR2 FQNEAQ (reference sequence). The CDR3 length is 14 residues. The V end was cut by 2 bases, the J end by 4 bases, with 11 bases between.

V gene TRBV19 combines with J gene TRBJ2-7; 7 bases are shared with TRBD1. CDR3 length: 14 residues. Germline CDR1 and CDR2: LNHDA and SQIVND (reference sequence). V lost 4 bases, J lost 2 bases, and 5 bases stayed unmatched. In nucleotides, the CDR3 is TGTGCCAGTAGTACCACAGGGGCCACCTACGAGCAGTACTTC. Translated: CASSTTGATYEQYF.

The V and J genes are TRBV5-1 and TRBJ2-3; D possibly corresponds to TRBD1 (6 bases). The CDR3 has 15 amino acids. Looked up from germline, CDR1 is SGHRS and CDR2 is YFSETQ. V lost 5 bases and J 0 bases, leaving 13 bases between the germline ends. CDR3 amino acids: CASRKTGPSTDTQYF. CDR3 DNA sequence: TGCGCCAGCAGAAAAACAGGGCCTAGCACAGATACGCAGTATTTT.

The rearrangement uses TRBV6-2 or TRBV6-3 and TRBJ2-1, with 7 bases aligning to TRBD2. The V and J ends lost 2 bases and 6 bases, in that order; junction bases with no gene match: 10. CDR1 MNHEY and CDR2 SVGEGT come from the germline V gene. There are 16 residues in the CDR3. The CDR3 loop reads CASSYPSSGRANEQFF. As DNA, the CDR3 is TGTGCCAGCAGTTACCCCTCTAGCGGAAGAGCCAATGAGCAGTTCTTC.

The V and J genes are TRBV24-1 and TRBJ1-1; 9 bases fit TRBD1. CDR3 length: 18 amino acids. Germline assignment: CDR1 KGHDR and CDR2 SFDVKD. V shed 6 bases, J shed 0 bases, and the junction held 13 bases outside the gene matches. The CDR3 loop reads CATSRPRTGDFMNTEAFF. Written as DNA, the CDR3 is TGTGCCACCAGTAGGCCAAGGACAGGGGATTTCATGAACACTGAAGCTTTCTTT.

The chain couples TRBV5-1 to TRBJ1-1, with a possible D match to TRBD1 (6 bases). The CDR3 is 14 residues long. Germline CDR1 and CDR2: SGHRS and YFSETQ. V was cut by 2 bases and J by 5 bases, with 13 bases left in between. In DNA, the CDR3 is TGCGCCAGCAGCTTCGACAGGCCGGGTACTGAAGCTTTCTTT. This gives the protein CASSFDRPGTEAFF.

V gene TRBV9 combines with J gene TRBJ2-2, with D possibly TRBD2 on 6 matching bases. The CDR3 consists of 15 residues. The ends were cut back, 0 bases at V and 2 bases at J, with 8 bases in the middle. Per germline, CDR1 SGDLS and CDR2 YYNGEE. The CDR3 spells CASSVDGSNTGELFF. The CDR3 DNA sequence: TGTGCCAGCAGCGTAGACGGGAGTAACACCGGGGAGCTGTTTTTT.

The chain combines TRBV5-1 with TRBJ2-3, with 9 bases matching TRBD1. Germline CDR1 reads SGHRS; CDR2 reads YFSETQ. After removal of 2 bases from V and 7 bases from J, the junction contained 5 bases not matched to a gene. The CDR3 length is 14 residues. This CDR3 is CASSLQGASNTQYF. CDR3 in DNA: TGCGCCAGCAGCTTACAGGGGGCGTCAAATACGCAGTATTTT.

The J gene is TRBJ2-1, the V gene TRBV5-1, with 8 bases fitting TRBD2. The CDR3 spans 18 residues. Germline V gene sequence: CDR1 SGHRS, CDR2 YFSETQ. After removal of 0 bases from V and 0 bases from J, the junction contained 8 bases not matched to a gene. This chain's CDR3 is CASSLASSLAASYNEQFF. The CDR3 DNA sequence: TGCGCCAGCAGCTTGGCCTCGTCACTAGCGGCCTCCTACAATGAGCAGTTCTTC.